Given below is one T cell receptor beta chain in context. This clonotype was seen a handful of times. Its antigen is not yet known. Base qualities are missing; no much larger clone stands one base away. The data derive from a study of human T cells and chemical hapten exposure (dated by TCRdb to the early 2020s). About the study as a whole: For sensitization, 2% DPC in acetone was applied to a 2 cm by 2 cm area of upper inner arm skin. Libraries were combined into a pool for sequencing, and differences in TCR yield between samples came mainly from small differences in library volumes within the pool. Patch testing on the upper back used Finn chambers containing 0.01% DPC, with scoring done after 6 days according to International Contact Dermatitis Research Group standards. In alopecia patients, the study followed how the peripheral blood TCR repertoire changed in vivo over primary and secondary sensitization to diphenylcyclopropenone (DPC), a hapten. Patients additionally received weekly therapeutic DPC doses to the scalp throughout the approximately 25-week study period. Patient blood was sampled pre-sensitization (week 0) and at 2, 6 and about 24 weeks after DPC sensitization. Blood for TCR sequencing was provided by twenty-nine alopecia patients at one to four time points (pre-sensitization, 2, 6 and 24 weeks). Most of the patients in the cohort were female, and the cohort covered alopecia areata with under or over 50% scalp involvement, alopecia totalis and alopecia universalis.

From the germline V gene, CDR1 is SGHRS and CDR2 is YFSETQ. Reading from cysteine to phenylalanine, the CDR3 counts 13 amino acids. CDR3 DNA is the only sequence kept; it has 39 bases, read in frame from the first base. The germline V end is reduced by 4 bases and the J end by 2 bases; junction bases left unmatched: 2. The time point label corresponds to: pre-sensitization, week 0. The treatment or condition label, read with the paper, signifies: therapeutic diphenylcyclopropenone sensitization with weekly scalp DPC. At each patch-test visit, blood was drawn before the patch test was applied. Eligible patients were aged 18 to 70, diagnosed with alopecia, deemed suitable for DPC therapy, and excluded if pregnant. Total RNA was extracted from unfractionated whole blood that had been collected in Tempus Blood RNA tubes. Results the study describes overall, beyond this receptor: Alopecia, a presumed autoimmune disease, was present in all patients, so the immune response of the patients might differ from that of healthy individuals. DPC sensitization did not change how many TCRs were above 1 in 1000 frequency, and no evidence was found of alterations in global repertoire structure. Repeated subsampling changed both the strength of the expansion versus patch-test correlation and the threshold at which that correlation became significant. A positive correlation was found between the number of PT1 expanded TCRs and patch test score, with significance reached at thresholds 8, 16 and 32 but not 4. Significantly more large CDR3 similarity clusters were formed by expanded TCRs than by pre-sensitization or healthy control sets, consistent with antigen-driven responses.

The method was RACE. Data came from a NextSeq 500. During library preparation, unique molecular identifiers were attached to individual cDNA molecules so that TCRs could be counted quantitatively and reproducibly. Both TCR alpha and TCR beta chains were sequenced from each blood RNA sample. The authors' analysis ran thus. Samples had a median of approximately 96,000 TCRs, with a range from roughly 23,224 to 750,000. V, J and CDR3 annotation of the TCR reads was carried out using the Decombinator software suite. For the PS versus PT1 abundance plots, all samples were subsampled to the same number of TCRs (28,000). Expanded TCRs were defined as absent before sensitization and observed at least eight times at the 2-week time point. Clones were called with MiXCR by TCRdb after fastp trimmed the public reads at Q25, and only in-frame beta chains were retained. Every distinct CDR3 protein forms one entry, paired with its most common genes and DNA. The V and J calls reflect TCRdb's pipeline rather than the authors' work. The sample table contains approximately 100,000 distinct CDR3 sequences; only one count was recorded for roughly 8.8% of them. Jointly, the top ten make up 3.6% of the sample.

The sequence came from a woman in her forties with alopecia areata. Some clones in this sample may be carry-over from other donors' samples. The rearrangement combines TRBV5-1 with TRBJ2-5; 7 nucleotides in the junction match TRBD1. Specimen: whole blood, collected in connection with sensitization to the hapten diphenylcyclopropenone (DPC). The bases are TGCGCCAGCAGCGACAGGGAACAAGAGACCCAGTACTTC. Its protein is CASSDREQETQYF. Here the CDR3 is joined to the reference TRBV5-1 and TRBJ2-5 genes, and the full variable domain is: KAGVTQTPRYLIKTRGQQVTLSCSPISGHRSVSWYQQTPGQGLQFLFEYFSETQRNKGNFPGRFSGRQFSNSRSEMNVSTLELGDSALYLCASSDREQETQYFGPGTRLLVL.